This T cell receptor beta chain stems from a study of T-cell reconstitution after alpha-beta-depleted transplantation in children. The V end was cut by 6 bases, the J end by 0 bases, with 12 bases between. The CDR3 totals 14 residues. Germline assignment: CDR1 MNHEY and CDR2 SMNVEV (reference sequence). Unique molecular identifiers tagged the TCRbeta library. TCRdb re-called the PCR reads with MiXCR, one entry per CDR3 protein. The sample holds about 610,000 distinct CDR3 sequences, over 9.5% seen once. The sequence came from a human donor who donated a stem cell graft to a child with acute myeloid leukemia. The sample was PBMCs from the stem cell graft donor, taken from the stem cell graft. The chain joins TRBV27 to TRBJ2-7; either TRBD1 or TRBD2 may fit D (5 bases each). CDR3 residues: CASRPGGSSYEQYF. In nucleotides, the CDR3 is TGTGCCAGCAGGCCTGGGGGTAGCTCCTACGAGCAGTACTTC.